These T cell receptor beta chains were read from a single sample in a study of monozygotic twins with cystic fibrosis. The assay was immunoSEQ multiplex PCR, and TCRdb's table has in-frame clones only and misses some. The sample shows 13,000 to 15,000 clones, approximately 90% of them seen only once. Sequenced sample: blood. These receptors originate from a boy aged 5-17 years with cystic fibrosis. Each CDR3 is given with its conserved first and last residue. The D gene is left open where the match is weak. The size of a clone is reported for some rows only, either as once, few or many, or as a class for expanded clones.

cdr3_nt cdr3_aa v_call d_call clone_size j_call
TGCGCCAGCAGCCGTTCTTTAGACAGTCAGTCTGGAAACACCATATATTTT CASSRSLDSQSGNTIYF TRBV5-1 - - TRBJ1-3
TGTGCCACCAGCAGAGGCGGGAGAGGCTACAATGAGCAGTTCTTC CATSRGGRGYNEQFF TRBV15 TRBD2 once TRBJ2-1
TGTGCCAGCAGCTTGTGGAGGGGGCAAGGCACTGAAGCTTTCTTT CASSLWRGQGTEAFF TRBV5-4 TRBD1 - TRBJ1-1
TGTGCCAGCAGCTTTTCGGGGAGCACAGATACGCAGTATTTT CASSFSGSTDTQYF TRBV7-2 - - TRBJ2-3
TGTGCCAGCAGTTGGGGGTACAATCAGCCCCAGCATTTT CASSWGYNQPQHF TRBV2 - - TRBJ1-5
TGTGCCAGCAGTGAATGGGGCGGCCCTCCGTACGAGCAGTACTTC CASSEWGGPPYEQYF TRBV25-1 - - TRBJ2-7
TGTGCCAGCAGCTTAAACAGGGTGCAGGACGTTTATGGCTACACCTTC CASSLNRVQDVYGYTF TRBV5-4 - once TRBJ1-2
TGTGCCAGCAGCCAAGCCACCTCCGGCGGGGGGTACACCGGGGAGCTGTTTTTT CASSQATSGGGYTGELFF TRBV4-2 TRBD2 - TRBJ2-2
TGTGCCAGCAGCATCGCGGGGAATGACTACGAGCAGTACTTC CASSIAGNDYEQYF TRBV11-2 - - TRBJ2-7
TGTGCCAGCAGTGAAGAATATCTCTATGGCTACACCTTC CASSEEYLYGYTF TRBV6-1 - - TRBJ1-2
TGTGCCAGCAGTTCGAGAGGAAACACCATATATTTT CASSSRGNTIYF TRBV6-1 - - TRBJ1-3
TGTGCCAGTAGTTGGTCTTCGCGAAACAATGAGCAGTTCTTC CASSWSSRNNEQFF TRBV19 - - TRBJ2-1
TGCGCCACCCGGGGGGGAAATGAGCAGTTCTTC CATRGGNEQFF TRBV10-2 TRBD2 - TRBJ2-1
TGTGCCAGCAGCCCCGTGGAGCGTTTCGATACGCAGTATTTT CASSPVERFDTQYF TRBV9 - - TRBJ2-3
TGCGCCAGCAGCCTGGGGTTAGCTAGCGGGAGTAGACATACGCAGTATTTT CASSLGLASGSRHTQYF TRBV5-1 TRBD2 - TRBJ2-3
TGTGCCAGCTCACCATTTTCGGGCCCAGCCGACGAGCAGTACTTC CASSPFSGPADEQYF TRBV18 - - TRBJ2-7
TGTGCCAGCAGCGAGGATTGGACTAGCGCTGACAATGAGCAGTTCTTC CASSEDWTSADNEQFF TRBV7-8 TRBD2 - TRBJ2-1
TGTGCCAGCAGCTTAATGGCACAGGGTCAATCACCCCTCCACTTT CASSLMAQGQSPLHF TRBV7-3 - few TRBJ1-6
TGTGCCAGCAGCTTGGCAGCGAAAAGCGGGGAGCTGTTTTTT CASSLAAKSGELFF TRBV5-4 - - TRBJ2-2
TGCAGCGTTGGCCGAGCACCCCTTATGAATGAGCAGTTCTTC CSVGRAPLMNEQFF TRBV29-1 - - TRBJ2-1
TGTGCCAGCAGCGTAGGGCTGAACCCCTACGAGCAGTACTTC CASSVGLNPYEQYF TRBV9 - - TRBJ2-7
TGTGCCAGCAGTTTTCCGTATAGCAATCAGCCCCAGCATTTT CASSFPYSNQPQHF TRBV28 - - TRBJ1-5
TGCGCCAGCAGCCAAGTACCGGGGGAAGGTAATTCACCCCTCCACTTT CASSQVPGEGNSPLHF TRBV4-1 - - TRBJ1-6
TGTGCCATCAGCATAGGACAGGCGTTGAACACTGAAGCTTTCTTT CAISIGQALNTEAFF TRBV10-3 TRBD1 - TRBJ1-1
TGTGCCAGCAGCGGAGAACCAGCCGAGGGGTTCTATGAAAAACTGTTTTTT CASSGEPAEGFYEKLFF TRBV9 - - TRBJ1-4
TGTGCCAGCAGCTTAGGGGTTGCGGATACGCAGTATTTT CASSLGVADTQYF TRBV7-2 - - TRBJ2-3
TGTGCCAGCAGCTTTGACAGGTCGTACGAGCAGTACTTC CASSFDRSYEQYF TRBV13 - - TRBJ2-7
TGTGCCACCGCTCCTGATCTGACGTCGAACGAGCAGTACTTC CATAPDLTSNEQYF TRBV28 - - TRBJ2-7
TGTGCCAGCTCACCGACAGGGCTAAGCGAGCAGTACTTC CASSPTGLSEQYF TRBV18 TRBD1 - TRBJ2-7
TGCGCCAGCAGCTTGGGCGTGGACTCCTACGAGCAGTACTTC CASSLGVDSYEQYF TRBV5-1 - - TRBJ2-7
TGTGCCTGGAGTGTAGGAGTAGGGGGAGCCTTCAATCAGCCCCAGCATTTT CAWSVGVGGAFNQPQHF TRBV30 - - TRBJ1-5
TGTGCCAGCAGCCCCAGGGTCAGGGGAGAGACCCAGTACTTC CASSPRVRGETQYF TRBV6-1 - - TRBJ2-5
TGTGCCAGCAGGAAGGACAGCTGGAATCAGCCCCAGCATTTT CASRKDSWNQPQHF TRBV2 - - TRBJ1-5
TGTGCCTGGACAGCCGGGGAGACCCAGTACTTC CAWTAGETQYF TRBV30 - - TRBJ2-5
TGTGCCACCAGCAGAGATCTTGGACCGGGCTTGAGTCAGCCCCAGCATTTT CATSRDLGPGLSQPQHF TRBV15 - - TRBJ1-5
TGTGCCACCAGCGGGGGACTAGCCCGGGGCACCGGGGAGCTGTTTTTT CATSGGLARGTGELFF TRBV15 TRBD2 - TRBJ2-2
TGTGCCAGCAGTGCCCCACGACGGGACCGATTAACAGATACGCAGTATTTT CASSAPRRDRLTDTQYF TRBV2 - few TRBJ2-3
TGCGCCAGCAGCTTTGGGACAGGGGTTGGAAACACCATATATTTT CASSFGTGVGNTIYF TRBV5-1 TRBD1 - TRBJ1-3
TGTGCCAGCAGCTTGGGGGTGAGGAGCGGAAACACCATATATTTT CASSLGVRSGNTIYF TRBV5-6 - - TRBJ1-3
TGTGCCAGCAGTTACTCGAAGGGCACCTTGAACACTGAAGCTTTCTTT CASSYSKGTLNTEAFF TRBV6-5 - - TRBJ1-1